This entry lists 21 T cell receptor beta chains sequenced from one sample in a study of breast tumors, draining lymph nodes, adjacent tissues. Axillary draining lymph nodes of breast cancer patients supplied the node samples. MiXCR, run by TCRdb on the multiplex PCR reads, gives a single entry per CDR3 protein. The table records 180,000 or so distinct CDR3 sequences, about 30% of them present only once. The sample was axillary lymph node tissue. These TCRs come from a female donor with breast cancer. Some clones in this sample may be carry-over from other donors' samples.

With respect to this clonotype: Sequence at one end of the junction differs from germline and may be a read error. J is TRBJ1-5 and V is TRBV19, with TRBD1 identical over 10 bases. CDR1 LNHDA and CDR2 SQIVND come from the germline V gene (reference sequence). CDR3 size: 19 residues. In DNA form, the CDR3 reads TGTGCCAGTACCCGACGTGGCGGGACAGGGGTAAATAACAATCAGCCGCAGCATTTT. It codes for CASTRRGGTGVNNNQPQHF.

The chain carries TRBV30 and TRBJ1-1; possible D gene TRBD1, 5 bases. CDR3 length equals 10 residues. The V and J ends lost 5 bases and 7 bases respectively, with 8 bases between them. CDR1 GTSNPN and CDR2 SVGIG come from the germline V gene (reference sequence). CDR3 DNA: TGTGCCTGGGGAGGGGTTGAAGCTTTCTTT. The encoded protein is CAWGGVEAFF.

This clonotype was found many times. The CDR3 coding sequence is TGTGCCAGCAGTGATAGAACTAATGAAAAACTGTTTTTT. Its translation is CASSDRTNEKLFF. The gene calls are TRBV6-1 and TRBJ1-4; D not resolved. V lost 3 bases and J lost 1, with 3 bases in between. CDR1 and CDR2 from the germline V gene are MNHNS and SASEGT. The length of the CDR3 is 13 residues.

This clonotype was counted ten times or more. The chain joins TRBV15 to TRBJ2-5, with D perhaps matching TRBD2 (6 bases). The CDR3 is made up of 15 amino acids. CDR1 is LNHNV, CDR2 YYDKDF, per germline (reference sequence). V was cut by 6 bases and J by 0 bases, with 14 bases left in between. CDR3 sequence reads: CATRGGEEYQETQYF. CDR3 nucleotides: TGTGCCACCAGAGGAGGGGAGGAGTACCAAGAGACCCAGTACTTC.

The V and J genes are TRBV14 and TRBJ1-5, with D perhaps TRBD1 (6 bases). This CDR3 has 17 amino acids. Germline lookup yields CDR1 SGHDN and CDR2 FVKESK. Trimming took 11 bases from V and 1 from J, leaving 24 bases between them. The CDR3 region has the DNA TGTGCCGGCGGCCAAGTCCGCACAGGGAAGAGCAATCAGCCCCAGCATTTT. This sequence encodes CAGGQVRTGKSNQPQHF.

The rearrangement links TRBV6-5 to TRBJ2-6; 10 bases agree with TRBD2. There are 17 residues in the CDR3. CDR1 MNHEY and CDR2 SVGAGI come from the germline V gene. V trimming: 5 bases; J trimming: 4 bases; junction bases outside the gene matches: 8. CDR3 amino acids: CASSPSGGAPGANVLTF. Here the CDR3 DNA reads TGTGCCAGCAGTCCGAGCGGGGGGGCGCCCGGGGCCAACGTCCTGACTTTC.

Concerning this clonotype itself: A much bigger clone sits one base away, suggesting this may be a read error. The chain joins TRBV6-4 to TRBJ2-3; the D is unclear. Per the germline V gene, CDR1 is MRHNA and CDR2 is SNTAGT. V shed 5 bases and J shed 4 bases, with 16 bases lying between them. CDR3 length: 15 amino acids. The CDR3 nucleotides read TGTGCCAGCAGTCACGTGAGTACTGGGCCAGATACGCAGTATTTT. Translating it yields CASSHVSTGPDTQYF.

This clonotype has a count of ten or more. The genes are TRBV11-2 and TRBJ1-3; D is ambiguous. Trimming removed 1 base from V and 1 base from J, with 5 bases in between. This CDR3 spans 14 amino acids. Germline CDR1 is SGHAT and CDR2 is FQNNGV. As DNA, the CDR3 is TGTGCCAGCAGCTTAGGGCAGTCTGGAAACACCATATATTTT. It translates to CASSLGQSGNTIYF.

This clonotype was recorded at least ten times. The chain is built from TRBV20-1 and TRBJ2-3, with TRBD2 matching over 16 bases. The germline V gene has CDR1 DFQATT and CDR2 SNEGSKA (reference sequence). V trimming: 0 bases; J trimming: 2 bases; junction bases outside the gene matches: 11. This CDR3 is 20 amino acids long. This chain's CDR3 is CSARDILGTSGGVVTDTQYF. In nucleotides, the CDR3 is TGCAGTGCTAGAGATATCCTCGGGACTAGCGGGGGGGTAGTCACAGATACGCAGTATTTT.

This clonotype was observed at least ten times. This chain links TRBV30 with TRBJ1-2; D unresolved. Germline V gene lookup returns CDR1 GTSNPN and CDR2 SVGIG (reference sequence). V was clipped by 1 base and J by 6 bases, with 12 bases between them. CDR3 length equals 13 residues. The CDR3 nucleotides are TGTGCCTGGAGTGCCCTCGGACCCGATGGCTACACCTTC. This codes for CAWSALGPDGYTF.

V is TRBV2 and J is TRBJ1-1, with no clear D. Trimming cost V 1 base and J 0 bases, with 3 bases left between them. The germline gives CDR1 SNHLY, CDR2 FYNNEI. This CDR3 has 13 amino acids. As DNA, the CDR3 is TGTGCCAGCAGTGAAGGAGTGAACACTGAAGCTTTCTTT. It encodes CASSEGVNTEAFF. The full variable domain, with the rest looked up from reference TRBV2 and TRBJ1-1, is EPEVTQTPSHQVTQMGQEVILRCVPISNHLYFYWYRQILGQKVEFLVSFYNNEISEKSEIFDDQFSVERPDGSNFTLKIRSTKLEDSAMYFCASSEGVNTEAFFGQGTRLTVV.

With respect to this clonotype: A junction boundary mismatches the germline segment, possibly from a read error. The chain is built from TRBV6-5 and TRBJ1-6; no definite D call. CDR3 length: 13 amino acids. Germline CDR1 MNHEY, CDR2 SVGAGI. The CDR3 nucleotides read TGTGCCAGCAGTTACTCGATAACAAGGGAAAGGCCCTTT. This codes for CASSYSITRERPF.

Comments on this clonotype: The germline gene is not matched at one end of the junction; a read error may be the cause. J is TRBJ1-5 and V is TRBV6-6; TRBD1 might be the D (5 bases). Looked up from germline, CDR1 is MNHNY and CDR2 is SVGAGI (reference sequence). The CDR3 consists of 16 residues. The CDR3 nucleotides are TGTGCCAGCAGTCACTCGATGGGCAGGGCAGATCAGCCCCAGCATTTT. Translation: CASSHSMGRADQPQHF.

This clonotype was observed many times. This sequence joins TRBV24-1 and TRBJ2-2; D remains unclear. Trimming pared 0 bases from V and 7 bases from J, leaving 8 bases between. Per the germline V gene, CDR1 is KGHDR and CDR2 is SFDVKD. This CDR3 is built from 14 residues. The CDR3 is CATSDLQWGGELFF. CDR3 nucleotides: TGTGCCACCAGTGATTTGCAGTGGGGCGGGGAGCTGTTTTTT.

V and J are TRBV5-1 and TRBJ2-7, with D unclear. The CDR3 is 14 residues long. CDR1 is SGHRS and CDR2 is YFSETQ in the germline V gene. V lost 4 bases and J lost 0, with 11 bases in between. DNA for the CDR3: TGCGCCAGCAGCCCGGCCTCGAGCTCCTACGAGCAGTACTTC. It translates to CASSPASSSYEQYF.

This clonotype was found many times. V is TRBV7-9 and J is TRBJ2-1; D call uncertain. V was shortened by 5 bases and J by 0 bases, with 8 bases between the two germline ends. Germline V gene sequence: CDR1 SEHNR, CDR2 FQNEAQ (reference sequence). The CDR3 loop spans 14 amino acids. Here the CDR3 DNA reads TGTGCCAGCAGCGCACAAAGCTCCTACAATGAGCAGTTCTTC. It encodes CASSAQSSYNEQFF.

The rearrangement uses TRBV14 and TRBJ1-1; D remains ambiguous. The V and J ends lost 4 bases and 3 bases respectively, with 9 bases between them. Germline V gives CDR1 SGHDN, CDR2 FVKESK. The CDR3 extends over 13 amino acids. In nucleotides, the CDR3 is TGTGCCAGCAGCCGAGAACTCTACACTGAAGCTTTCTTT. It translates to CASSRELYTEAFF.

This clonotype appeared many times. The chain links TRBV5-5 to TRBJ1-2; tentative D call: TRBD1 (5 bases). The CDR3 has 13 residues. CDR1 and CDR2 (germline): SGHKS, YYEKEE (reference sequence). The ends were cut back, 4 bases at V and 3 bases at J, with 10 bases in the middle. CDR3 sequence reads: CASSRKGDYGYTF. CDR3 nucleotide sequence: TGTGCCAGCAGCCGCAAAGGGGACTATGGCTACACCTTC.

This clonotype was found many times. The chain has TRBV7-2 and TRBJ2-5; TRBD2 might be the D (6 bases). Trimming pared 5 bases from V and 2 bases from J, leaving 12 bases between. The germline CDR1 and CDR2 sequences are SGHTA and FQGNSA. The CDR3 runs to 14 residues. CDR3 nucleotides: TGTGCCAGCAGCCCGGACTATTTACAAGAGACCCAGTACTTC. Translation gives CASSPDYLQETQYF.

This clonotype was seen ten or more times. The rearrangement uses TRBV4-1 and TRBJ1-2; tentatively, D is TRBD1 (6 bases). The CDR3 covers 15 residues. Germline V CDR1 and CDR2: MGHRA, YSYEKL. Deletions cut 3 bases from V and 4 bases from J, with 15 bases between. The CDR3 is CASSQEVTGTYGYTF. DNA of the CDR3: TGCGCCAGCAGCCAGGAGGTGACAGGAACCTATGGCTACACCTTC.

This clonotype was seen ten or more times. V usage is TRBV6-6 and J usage is TRBJ2-7; D is uncertain. CDR1 is MNHNY, CDR2 SVGAGI, per germline (reference sequence). The CDR3 length is 12 residues. V gave up 5 bases and J gave up 0 bases, with 5 bases separating them. DNA for the CDR3: TGTGCCAGCAGTCACCGCTCCTACGAGCAGTACTTC. Translating gives CASSHRSYEQYF.